Detailed here is one TCR beta chain. It lacks a known antigen. No quality values exist for individual bases; no much larger clone is one base distant. This sample was included in a study of beta chain features in type 1 diabetes (dated by TCRdb to between 2017 and 2018). General notes on the study: Patients and healthy donors did not differ in mean age, gender distribution, total cell number or subset yield. Naive and central memory subsets were obtained from all 30 or so donors, but regulatory and stem cell-like memory subsets were isolated from only 8 patients and roughly eight healthy donors. A total of approximately 110,000,000 sorted cells were examined across all samples, and a strong correlation was observed between cell number per subset and RNA yield. In the study, recently diagnosed type 1 diabetes patients and matched healthy donors were compared on the TCRB repertoires of their sorted circulating CD4+ T cell subsets. Summary of the overall study and its limitations: At VDJ recombination sites, patients with type 1 diabetes made fewer insertions and deleted more nucleotides, a pattern implying thymic rearrangement abnormalities. PCR might favor shorter templates, but patient and control samples were amplified and corrected together, so any skew would affect both groups equally. Naive, central memory and regulatory TCRB repertoires appeared to be more similar among patients than among healthy donors. Type 1 diabetes patients showed a moderate but significant shortening of TCRB CDR3 length in all four CD4+ subsets. Because cDNA rather than genomic DNA was sequenced, highly expressing activated cells could have been over-represented, although no difference in activation and CD3 levels was found between groups. HLA sub-analyses involved small numbers of individuals, so any influence of HLA type on TCRB rearrangement remained unresolved.

Including the terminal cysteine and phenylalanine, the CDR3 comprises 13 residues. The kept DNA is CDR3 alone, 39 bases in frame from the first base. Trimming costs V 6 bases and J 3 bases, and their ends lie 12 bases apart. CDR1 and CDR2, per the germline V gene, are MNHEY and SVGAGI. The entire amount of isolated RNA was reverse transcribed using the High Capacity cDNA Reverse Transcription Kit, so the sequenced TCRB transcripts were expressed ones. Deep immunoSEQ sequencing was applied to naive, central memory and regulatory T cell samples, giving an average of roughly 3.6 million total reads per sample. Sorted cells were lysed in RLT buffer, and RNA was extracted using DNase-treated RNeasy Micro or Mini kits according to cell number. Each cell subset was processed on its own to prevent cross-contamination, while patient and healthy donor samples were processed together. The immunoSEQ multiplex PCR was used to amplify TCRB sequences from cDNA, generating 87-bp fragments that spanned the CDR3 region. The amplicons were sequenced using the Illumina HiSeq platform. In the source study's methods: Synthetic template baselines were used to correct PCR bias computationally, reads within Hamming distance 2 were collapsed, and singletons that could not be merged were discarded. Reads were aligned against IMGT so that V, D and J genes, CDR3 length and insertions or deletions at six rearrangement sites could be assigned. Within each subset, clonotype counts were normalized to sorted cell number, after which true diversity and Gini coefficients were computed with the tcR R package. Repertoire sharing was quantified using the overlap coefficient calculated on TCRB nucleotide sequences. As a proxy for the pre-selection repertoire, out-of-frame TCRB sequences from naive cells were analyzed. Drawn from immuneACCESS, this table holds only the in-frame rearrangements with V and J called that TCRdb kept. Clones are partly lost; checked studies trace under half to an unresolved V gene and leave the rest unexplained. V, J and clone size reflect that table, while D and trimming were determined from the DNA. Across this sample there are approximately 600,000 clones, with under 15% seen only once. Around 0.12% of the sample lies in the top ten.

Each donor gave one peripheral blood draw, averaging approximately 0.12 L, which was collected into heparinised tubes. A BD FACSAria II was used to sort naive, central memory, regulatory and stem cell-like memory CD4+ T cells with a panel that included CD45RO, CCR7, CD25, CD127, CD95 and CD27. A purity above 98% was achieved for all sorted populations. PBMCs were isolated immediately by Lymphoprep density gradient centrifugation and stained directly without culture. Samples were stained and sorted in pairs, with one healthy donor and one patient per experiment, so that batch effects were minimized.

The sequencing sample was made of naive CD4+ T cells from blood. This specimen's cell subset or site label, per the study, means: true naive CD4+ T cells. This TCR was sampled from a man aged 30 to 39 with type 1 diabetes. The chain employs TRBV6-5 and TRBJ2-7; a tentative D match to TRBD1 spans 5 bases. The CDR3 reads CASSPTGNYEQYF. The DNA is as follows: TGTGCCAGCAGCCCCACAGGAAACTACGAGCAGTACTTC.